The source of this T cell receptor (beta chain) is a study of T cells after yellow fever vaccination. Findings of the study overall: At 95% to 97% for CD4 and approximately 89% for CD8, most primary-vaccination clones showed up again after the booster.

The germline V gene has CDR1 SGHNT and CDR2 YYREEE (reference sequence). With 0 bases removed from V and 4 bases from J, the gap between germline ends came to 5 bases. The CDR3 covers 12 residues. Production of TCR cDNA was by 5'RACE template switching, which also added a universal primer site and UMIs. TCRdb redid the calling of the 5' RACE reads with MiXCR, one entry per CDR3 protein. This sample has 450,000 to 650,000 distinct CDR3 sequences, with 13% found just once. In the case of this clonotype: Its antigen is as yet unknown.

The material sequenced was PBMCs, taken on the day of the yellow fever booster vaccination. This sequence was found in a man aged 30 to 45 who received the YFV17D yellow fever vaccine. The chain recombines TRBV5-4 with TRBJ2-7; D remains unclear. CDR3 sequence: CASSLDKYEQYF. CDR3 DNA sequence: TGTGCCAGCAGCTTGGACAAGTACGAGCAGTACTTC.